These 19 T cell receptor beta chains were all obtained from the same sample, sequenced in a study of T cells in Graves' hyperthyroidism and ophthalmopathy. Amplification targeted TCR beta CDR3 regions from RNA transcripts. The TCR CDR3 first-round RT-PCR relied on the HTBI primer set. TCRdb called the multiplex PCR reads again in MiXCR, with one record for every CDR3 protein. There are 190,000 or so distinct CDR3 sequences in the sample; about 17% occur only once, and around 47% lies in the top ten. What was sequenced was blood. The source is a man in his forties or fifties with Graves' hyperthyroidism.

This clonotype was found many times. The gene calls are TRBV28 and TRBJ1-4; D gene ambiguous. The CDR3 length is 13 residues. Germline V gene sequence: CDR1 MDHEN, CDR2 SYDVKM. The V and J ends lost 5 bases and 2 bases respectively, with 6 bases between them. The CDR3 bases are TGTGCCAGCAGTCTAGGGACTAATGAAAAACTGTTTTTT. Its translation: CASSLGTNEKLFF.

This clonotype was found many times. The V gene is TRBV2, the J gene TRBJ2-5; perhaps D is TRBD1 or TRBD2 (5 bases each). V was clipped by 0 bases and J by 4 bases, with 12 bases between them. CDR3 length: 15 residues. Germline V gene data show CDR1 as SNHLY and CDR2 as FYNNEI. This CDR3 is CASSEADGTLETQYF. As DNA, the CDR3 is TGTGCCAGCAGTGAAGCGGACGGGACCTTAGAGACCCAGTACTTC.

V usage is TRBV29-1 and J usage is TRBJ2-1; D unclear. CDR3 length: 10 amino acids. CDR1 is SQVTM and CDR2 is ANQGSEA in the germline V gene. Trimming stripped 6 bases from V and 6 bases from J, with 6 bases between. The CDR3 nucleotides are TGCAGCGTCCCTCTCAATGAGCAGTTCTTC. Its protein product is CSVPLNEQFF.

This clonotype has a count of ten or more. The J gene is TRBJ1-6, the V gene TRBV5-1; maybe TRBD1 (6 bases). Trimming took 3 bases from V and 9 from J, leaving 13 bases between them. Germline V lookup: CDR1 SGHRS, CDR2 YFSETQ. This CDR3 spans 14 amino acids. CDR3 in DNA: TGCGCCAGCAGCTCGGGACAAAGCCTTTCACCCCTCCACTTT. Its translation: CASSSGQSLSPLHF.

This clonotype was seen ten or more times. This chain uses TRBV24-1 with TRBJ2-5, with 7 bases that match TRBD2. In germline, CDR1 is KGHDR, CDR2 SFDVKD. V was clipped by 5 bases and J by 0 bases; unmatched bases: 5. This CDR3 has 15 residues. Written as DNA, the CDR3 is TGTGCCACCAGTGTTCTGGGAGGGGACCAAGAGACCCAGTACTTC. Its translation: CATSVLGGDQETQYF.

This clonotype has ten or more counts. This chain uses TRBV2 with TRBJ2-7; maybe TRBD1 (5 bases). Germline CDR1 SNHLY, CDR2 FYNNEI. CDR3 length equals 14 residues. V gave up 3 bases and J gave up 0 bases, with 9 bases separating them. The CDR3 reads CASSEIDSSYEQYF. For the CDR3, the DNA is TGTGCCAGCAGTGAGATCGACAGCTCCTACGAGCAGTACTTC. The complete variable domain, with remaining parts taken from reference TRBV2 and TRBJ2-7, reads EPEVTQTPSHQVTQMGQEVILRCVPISNHLYFYWYRQILGQKVEFLVSFYNNEISEKSEIFDDQFSVERPDGSNFTLKIRSTKLEDSAMYFCASSEIDSSYEQYFGPGTRLTVT.

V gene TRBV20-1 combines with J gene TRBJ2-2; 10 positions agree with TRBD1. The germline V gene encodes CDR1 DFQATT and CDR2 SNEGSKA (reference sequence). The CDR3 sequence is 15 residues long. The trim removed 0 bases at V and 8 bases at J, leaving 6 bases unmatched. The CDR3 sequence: CSARDRDRGSGELFF. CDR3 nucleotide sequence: TGCAGTGCTAGAGATAGGGACAGGGGTTCGGGGGAGCTGTTTTTT.

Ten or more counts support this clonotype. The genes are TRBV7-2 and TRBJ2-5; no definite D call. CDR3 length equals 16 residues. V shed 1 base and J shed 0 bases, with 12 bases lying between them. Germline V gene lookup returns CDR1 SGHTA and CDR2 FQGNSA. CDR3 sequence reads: CASSLVPTRYQETQYF. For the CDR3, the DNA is TGTGCCAGCAGCTTAGTTCCCACACGGTACCAAGAGACCCAGTACTTC.

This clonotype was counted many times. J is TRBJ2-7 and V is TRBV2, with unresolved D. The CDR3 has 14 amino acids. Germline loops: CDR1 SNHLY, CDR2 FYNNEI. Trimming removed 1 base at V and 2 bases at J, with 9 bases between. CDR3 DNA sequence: TGTGCCAGCAGTGAAGATCGAACAACCTACGAGCAGTACTTC. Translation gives CASSEDRTTYEQYF.

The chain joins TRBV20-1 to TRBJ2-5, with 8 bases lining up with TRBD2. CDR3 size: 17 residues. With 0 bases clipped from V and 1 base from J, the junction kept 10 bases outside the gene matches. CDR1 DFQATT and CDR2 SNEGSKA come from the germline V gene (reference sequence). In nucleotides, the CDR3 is TGCAGTGCTAGAGATTTCAAGCGGGGGCCTCCCCAAGAGACCCAGTACTTC. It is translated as CSARDFKRGPPQETQYF.

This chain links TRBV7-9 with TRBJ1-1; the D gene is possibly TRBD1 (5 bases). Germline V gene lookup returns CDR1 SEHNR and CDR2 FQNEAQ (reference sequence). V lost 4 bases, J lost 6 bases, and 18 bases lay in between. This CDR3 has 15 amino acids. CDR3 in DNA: TGTGCCAGCAGCTCCCCGGGACCTCCTCAGCCTGAAGCTTTCTTT. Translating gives CASSSPGPPQPEAFF.

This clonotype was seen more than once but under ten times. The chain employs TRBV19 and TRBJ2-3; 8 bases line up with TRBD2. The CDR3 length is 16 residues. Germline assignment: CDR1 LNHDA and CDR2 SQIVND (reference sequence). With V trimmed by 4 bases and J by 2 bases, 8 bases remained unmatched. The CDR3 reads CASSKGPGGFTDTQYF. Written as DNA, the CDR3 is TGTGCCAGTAGTAAGGGCCCGGGAGGGTTCACAGATACGCAGTATTTT.

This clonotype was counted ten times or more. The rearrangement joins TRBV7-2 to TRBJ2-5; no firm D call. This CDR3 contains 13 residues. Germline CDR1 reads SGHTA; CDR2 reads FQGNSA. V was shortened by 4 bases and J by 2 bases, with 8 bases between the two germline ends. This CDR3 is CASSSRRQETQYF. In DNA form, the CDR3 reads TGTGCCAGCAGCTCCAGACGGCAAGAGACCCAGTACTTC.

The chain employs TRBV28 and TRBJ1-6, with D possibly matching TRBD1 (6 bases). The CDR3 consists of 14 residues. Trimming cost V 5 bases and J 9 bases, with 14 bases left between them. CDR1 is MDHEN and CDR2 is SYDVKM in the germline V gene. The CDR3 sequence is CASSITGSGSPLHF. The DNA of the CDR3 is TGTGCCAGCAGTATAACAGGGTCGGGTTCACCCCTCCACTTT.

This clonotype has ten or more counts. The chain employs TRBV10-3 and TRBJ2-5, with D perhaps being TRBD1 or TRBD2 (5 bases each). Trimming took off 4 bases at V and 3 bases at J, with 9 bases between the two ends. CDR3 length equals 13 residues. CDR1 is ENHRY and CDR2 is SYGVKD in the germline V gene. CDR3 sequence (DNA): TGTGCCATCAGTGGGGGGACGGAAGAGACCCAGTACTTC. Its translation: CAISGGTEETQYF.

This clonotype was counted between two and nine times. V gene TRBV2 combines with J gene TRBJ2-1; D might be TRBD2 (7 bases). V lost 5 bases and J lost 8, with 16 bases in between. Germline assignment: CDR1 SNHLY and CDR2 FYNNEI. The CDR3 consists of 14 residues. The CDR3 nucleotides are TGTGCCAGCAGTTGGCGGGGGCCGTTCGATGAGCAGTTCTTC. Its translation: CASSWRGPFDEQFF.

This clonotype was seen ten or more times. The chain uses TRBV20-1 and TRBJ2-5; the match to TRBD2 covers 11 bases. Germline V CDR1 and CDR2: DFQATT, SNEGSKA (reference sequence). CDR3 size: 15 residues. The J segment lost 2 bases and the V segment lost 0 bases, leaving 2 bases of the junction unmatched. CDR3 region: CSARDSGGDQETQYF. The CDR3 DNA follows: TGCAGTGCTAGAGATAGCGGGGGGGATCAAGAGACCCAGTACTTC.

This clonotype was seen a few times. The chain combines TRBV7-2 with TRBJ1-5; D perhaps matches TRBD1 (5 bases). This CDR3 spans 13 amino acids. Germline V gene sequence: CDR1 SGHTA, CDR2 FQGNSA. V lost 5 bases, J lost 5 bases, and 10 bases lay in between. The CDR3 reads CASSTGTYQPQHF. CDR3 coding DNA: TGTGCCAGCAGCACCGGGACGTATCAGCCCCAGCATTTT.

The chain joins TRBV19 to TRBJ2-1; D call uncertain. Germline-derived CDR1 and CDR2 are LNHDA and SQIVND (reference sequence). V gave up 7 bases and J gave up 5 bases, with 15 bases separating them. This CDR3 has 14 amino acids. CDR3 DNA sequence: TGTGCCAGTAAAGTGACACCCAAGGACAATGAGCAGTTCTTC. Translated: CASKVTPKDNEQFF.